A single sample is the source of the 29 T cell receptor beta chains below, sequenced in a study of blood T cell repertoires in COVID-19. Sequenced by immunoSEQ multiplex PCR; TCRdb stores in-frame clones only, minus some. The table records roughly 380,000 clones, roughly 90% of them present only once. Input material: PBMCs or T cells enriched from blood (not recorded which). The source is a woman younger than 45 who had recovered from COVID-19.

V and J are TRBV6-1 and TRBJ2-7; D is possibly TRBD1 (7 bases). The CDR3 runs 16 residues. V lost 0 bases to trimming and J lost 6 bases, with 18 bases between them. Germline V gives CDR1 MNHNS, CDR2 SASEGT. In nucleotides, the CDR3 is TGTGCCAGCAGTGAAGCTCTACGTAGACAGGGAGGCGAGCAGTACTTC. It encodes CASSEALRRQGGEQYF.

The V gene is TRBV15, the J gene TRBJ2-3; possibly TRBD1 for D (5 bases). Germline V gene lookup returns CDR1 LNHNV and CDR2 YYDKDF (reference sequence). The ends were cut back, 6 bases at V and 3 bases at J, with 10 bases in the middle. This CDR3 spans 13 amino acids. The CDR3 DNA reads TGTGCCACCAGGCAGGGTAGGACAGATACGCAGTATTTT. It encodes CATRQGRTDTQYF.

The chain links TRBV5-1 to TRBJ2-7, with TRBD2 matching over 8 bases. The CDR3 contains 15 residues. The germline V gene has CDR1 SGHRS and CDR2 YFSETQ. V gave up 4 bases and J gave up 0 bases; unmatched junction bases: 6. CDR3 DNA sequence: TGCGCCAGCAGCCCCATAGGACTAGCCTCCTACGAGCAGTACTTC. Amino acid sequence: CASSPIGLASYEQYF. Using reference TRBV5-1 and TRBJ2-7 for the parts outside the CDR3, the full variable domain is KAGVTQTPRYLIKTRGQQVTLSCSPISGHRSVSWYQQTPGQGLQFLFEYFSETQRNKGNFPGRFSGRQFSNSRSEMNVSTLELGDSALYLCASSPIGLASYEQYFGPGTRLTVT.

The gene calls are TRBV15 and TRBJ2-1, with D possibly being TRBD1 (6 bases). Trimming took 5 bases from V and 6 from J, leaving 20 bases between them. The CDR3 is 16 amino acids. Germline CDR1 and CDR2: LNHNV and YYDKDF (reference sequence). The CDR3, as DNA: TGTGCCACCAGCGCTTTCCGTGGACAGTCCCTCAATGAGCAGTTCTTC. Translation gives CATSAFRGQSLNEQFF.

The chain combines TRBV2 with TRBJ1-1; maybe TRBD1 (5 bases). Germline CDR1 and CDR2: SNHLY and FYNNEI. V was shortened by 2 bases and J by 0 bases, with 10 bases between the two germline ends. This CDR3 is built from 15 residues. CDR3 sequence (DNA): TGTGCCAGCAGTGAAATAGCAGGGCTGAACACTGAAGCTTTCTTT. Amino acid sequence: CASSEIAGLNTEAFF.

The chain combines TRBV5-1 with TRBJ2-7; D is possibly TRBD1 (6 bases). The CDR3 loop spans 11 amino acids. V shed 2 bases and J shed 7 bases, with 7 bases lying between them. Germline-derived CDR1 and CDR2 are SGHRS and YFSETQ. The CDR3, as DNA: TGCGCCAGCAGCTTTGGGACAGAGCAGTACTTC. Amino acids: CASSFGTEQYF.

This chain links TRBV5-1 with TRBJ1-1; D unresolved. CDR1 SGHRS and CDR2 YFSETQ come from the germline V gene. The CDR3 totals 14 residues. Trimming cost V 0 bases and J 3 bases, with 9 bases left between them. The CDR3 loop is CASSLGSSDTEAFF. The CDR3 bases are TGCGCCAGCAGCTTGGGGTCTTCGGACACTGAAGCTTTCTTT.

This clone came up a few times. The chain joins TRBV19 to TRBJ1-2, with D maybe TRBD1 (6 bases). Per germline, CDR1 LNHDA and CDR2 SQIVND (reference sequence). This CDR3 is 14 amino acids long. V was pared by 2 bases and J by 2 bases, with 9 bases between. DNA for the CDR3: TGTGCCAGTAGTATAATCGGGACAAACTATGGCTACACCTTC. It translates to CASSIIGTNYGYTF. The variable domain in full, with the rest retrieved from reference TRBV19 and TRBJ1-2, is DGGITQSPKYLFRKEGQNVTLSCEQNLNHDAMYWYRQDPGQGLRLIYYSQIVNDFQKGDIAEGYSVSREKKESFPLTVTSAQKNPTAFYLCASSIIGTNYGYTFGSGTRLTVV.

The rearrangement uses TRBV19 and TRBJ2-2; 10 bases align to TRBD2. Trimming removed 5 bases from V and 5 bases from J; junction bases left unmatched: 11. CDR3 size: 17 residues. Germline V gene data show CDR1 as LNHDA and CDR2 as SQIVND (reference sequence). DNA of the CDR3: TGTGCCAGTAGTCGGGGGCTAGCGGGAGATTCTACCGGGGAGCTGTTTTTT. Residues: CASSRGLAGDSTGELFF. Filled out from reference TRBV19 and TRBJ2-2, the complete variable domain reads DGGITQSPKYLFRKEGQNVTLSCEQNLNHDAMYWYRQDPGQGLRLIYYSQIVNDFQKGDIAEGYSVSREKKESFPLTVTSAQKNPTAFYLCASSRGLAGDSTGELFFGEGSRLTVL.

The DNA of the CDR3 is TGTGCCAGCAGTTTAACAGGGAGCTCCTACGAGCAGTACTTC. The encoded protein is CASSLTGSSYEQYF. This chain uses TRBV28 with TRBJ2-7, with a possible D match to TRBD1 (6 bases). The ends were cut back, 2 bases at V and 0 bases at J, with 8 bases in the middle. The CDR3 runs to 14 residues. CDR1 is MDHEN, CDR2 SYDVKM, per germline.

The V and J genes are TRBV7-9 and TRBJ1-6; no firm D call. Trimming took 3 bases from V and 10 from J, leaving 7 bases between them. Germline V CDR1 and CDR2: SEHNR, FQNEAQ (reference sequence). CDR3 size: 12 residues. The chain's CDR3 is CASSLGGSPLHF. CDR3 DNA sequence: TGTGCCAGCAGCTTGGGAGGATCACCCCTCCACTTT.

This rearrangement joins TRBV28 to TRBJ1-1; D uncertain. The CDR3 runs to 13 residues. V lost 2 bases and J 5 bases, leaving 9 bases between the germline ends. The germline CDR1 and CDR2 sequences are MDHEN and SYDVKM. The CDR3 bases are TGTGCCAGCAGTTTAAATAGAGGAACTGAAGCTTTCTTT. Translating it yields CASSLNRGTEAFF.

This clone was observed a few times. CDR3 nucleotides: TGCAGTGCTCAGGGTAACTATGGCTACACCTTC. Its translation is CSAQGNYGYTF. The chain has TRBV20-1 and TRBJ1-2, with D possibly TRBD1 on 5 matching bases. The V end lost 5 bases, the J end lost 1 base, and 5 bases lay between the germline ends. The CDR3 runs 11 residues. CDR1 is DFQATT, CDR2 SNEGSKA, per germline (reference sequence).

The J gene is TRBJ2-3, the V gene TRBV2, with D perhaps matching TRBD2 (6 bases). Trimming shortened V by 6 bases and J by 1 base, and 29 bases separated the two germline ends. The germline V gene encodes CDR1 SNHLY and CDR2 FYNNEI. This CDR3 has 20 residues. CDR3 sequence (DNA): TGTGCCAGCAGGGCCCGGCGGGCTGAGAAGGAGGGCCCTGGCACAGATACGCAGTATTTT. Its translation is CASRARRAEKEGPGTDTQYF.

At least ten counts were recorded for this clone. The chain combines TRBV5-5 with TRBJ1-2; TRBD1 agrees at 9 bases. The CDR3 totals 14 residues. J was trimmed by 6 bases and V by 4 bases; bases with no gene match: 7. Per the germline V gene, CDR1 is SGHKS and CDR2 is YYEKEE (reference sequence). This chain's CDR3 is CASSTTGGKDGYTF. CDR3 sequence (DNA): TGTGCCAGCAGCACCACAGGGGGCAAGGATGGCTACACCTTC.

The rearrangement joins TRBV19 to TRBJ1-2; perhaps TRBD1 as D (6 bases). With 6 bases removed from V and 2 bases from J, the gap between germline ends came to 10 bases. CDR3 size: 13 residues. The germline V gene encodes CDR1 LNHDA and CDR2 SQIVND (reference sequence). The CDR3 coding sequence is TGTGCCAGTAGCGAACAGGGCAACTATGGCTACACCTTC. Its translation: CASSEQGNYGYTF.

This chain links TRBV4-1 with TRBJ2-1; a weak D match, TRBD2 (5 bases). V was clipped by 0 bases and J by 4 bases, with 10 bases between them. The CDR3 has 15 amino acids. Germline CDR1 MGHRA, CDR2 YSYEKL. This chain's CDR3 is CASSQEASPYNEQFF. The CDR3 DNA sequence: TGCGCCAGCAGCCAAGAGGCTAGCCCATACAATGAGCAGTTCTTC.

The chain is built from TRBV7-9 and TRBJ2-7, with D tentatively TRBD1 (6 bases). V lost 5 bases and J 5 bases, leaving 13 bases between the germline ends. The germline gives CDR1 SEHNR, CDR2 FQNEAQ (reference sequence). The length of the CDR3 is 13 residues. CDR3 bases: TGTGCCAGCAGCCCGATACAGGGAGACGAGCAGTACTTC. Translation: CASSPIQGDEQYF.

J is TRBJ1-2 and V is TRBV12-3 or TRBV12-4, with D uncertain. CDR3 size: 13 residues. The ends were cut back, 3 bases at V and 0 bases at J, with 5 bases in the middle. CDR3 protein: CASSFETNYGYTF. CDR3 sequence (DNA): TGTGCCAGCAGTTTTGAGACTAACTATGGCTACACCTTC.

The chain carries TRBV10-3 and TRBJ1-2; TRBD1 is a possible D gene (6 bases). V lost 8 bases and J lost 8, with 21 bases in between. The CDR3 is 14 amino acids. Germline CDR1 is ENHRY and CDR2 is SYGVKD. The CDR3 coding sequence is TGTGCCATCGCCGAATCGTTAGGGGGTCACGGCTACACCTTC. It is translated as CAIAESLGGHGYTF.

The V and J genes are TRBV18 and TRBJ1-1; D remains ambiguous. Per the germline V gene, CDR1 is KGHSH and CDR2 is LQKENI. Trimming shortened V by 3 bases and J by 0 bases, and 11 bases separated the two germline ends. The CDR3 has 15 residues. CDR3 sequence: CASSPRVSMNTEAFF. CDR3 nucleotides: TGTGCCAGCTCACCGAGGGTATCCATGAACACTGAAGCTTTCTTT.

The chain couples TRBV7-9 to TRBJ1-1; 9 nucleotides agree with TRBD1. The CDR3 spans 14 residues. Losses at the gene ends were 4 bases for V and 5 bases for J; bases not matched to a gene: 5. Germline CDR1 is SEHNR and CDR2 is FQNEAQ (reference sequence). The CDR3 loop reads CASSSRGQGTEAFF. The DNA for the CDR3 is TGTGCCAGCAGCTCGAGAGGACAGGGGACTGAAGCTTTCTTT.

The rearrangement uses TRBV5-1 and TRBJ1-4; TRBD1 agrees at 7 bases. Germline V gene data show CDR1 as SGHRS and CDR2 as YFSETQ. This CDR3 is built from 14 residues. The ends lost 4 bases at V and 10 bases at J; junction bases unmatched: 10. The CDR3 reads CASSQGVTGRKLFF. Here the CDR3 DNA reads TGCGCCAGCAGCCAAGGAGTGACAGGGCGAAAACTGTTTTTT. Combining the CDR3 with reference TRBV5-1 and TRBJ1-4 gives the whole variable domain KAGVTQTPRYLIKTRGQQVTLSCSPISGHRSVSWYQQTPGQGLQFLFEYFSETQRNKGNFPGRFSGRQFSNSRSEMNVSTLELGDSALYLCASSQGVTGRKLFFGSGTQLSVL.

CDR3 nucleotides: TGTGCCAGCAGTCTCCTCTCCGGCTATGGCTACACCTTC. It codes for CASSLLSGYGYTF. V is TRBV27 and J is TRBJ1-2; D unclear. Between the trimmed V and J ends, which lost 5 bases and 4 bases, there was a span of 11 bases. CDR3 size: 13 residues. Germline CDR1 is MNHEY and CDR2 is SMNVEV (reference sequence).

This chain connects TRBV30 to TRBJ1-2; unclear D gene. This CDR3 comprises 14 residues. V was cut by 2 bases and J by 4 bases, with 14 bases left in between. CDR1 and CDR2 from the germline V gene are GTSNPN and SVGIG (reference sequence). CDR3 residues: CAWSPDGGSYGYTF. The CDR3 bases are TGTGCCTGGAGTCCCGATGGAGGATCCTATGGCTACACCTTC.

The chain combines TRBV7-9 with TRBJ2-3; a possible D gene is TRBD2 (6 bases). CDR3 size: 15 residues. Germline CDR1 reads SEHNR; CDR2 reads FQNEAQ (reference sequence). The germline V and J ends were trimmed by 5 bases and 1 base, with 13 bases remaining between them. CDR3 DNA: TGTGCCAGCAGCCCAGGAGGGATAGGCACAGATACGCAGTATTTT. As protein: CASSPGGIGTDTQYF.

The rearrangement joins TRBV7-2 to TRBJ1-2; the D gene is possibly TRBD1 (6 bases). The CDR3 has 16 amino acids. V gave up 5 bases and J gave up 6 bases, with 22 bases separating them. Germline V gene sequence: CDR1 SGHTA, CDR2 FQGNSA. CDR3 protein: CASSPVYRDVYDGYTF. In DNA, the CDR3 is TGTGCCAGCAGCCCTGTTTACAGGGATGTTTATGATGGCTACACCTTC.

V is TRBV28 and J is TRBJ1-6, with TRBD1 as a possible D gene (5 bases). The CDR3 is 13 residues long. V lost 5 bases, J lost 11 bases, and 13 bases lay in between. Germline lookup yields CDR1 MDHEN and CDR2 SYDVKM. In DNA, the CDR3 is TGTGCCAGCAGTAGGGGCCTCAAGACACCCCTCCACTTT. Its translation is CASSRGLKTPLHF. Filled out from reference TRBV28 and TRBJ1-6, the complete variable domain reads DVKVTQSSRYLVKRTGEKVFLECVQDMDHENMFWYRQDPGLGLRLIYFSYDVKMKEKGDIPEGYSVSREKKERFSLILESASTNQTSMYLCASSRGLKTPLHFGNGTRLTVT.

The rearrangement uses TRBV29-1 and TRBJ2-7, with D tentatively TRBD1 (6 bases). Germline lookup yields CDR1 SQVTM and CDR2 ANQGSEA. V gave up 6 bases and J gave up 0 bases, with 12 bases separating them. There are 13 residues in the CDR3. CDR3: CSVTGTSSYEQYF. The CDR3 nucleotides read TGCAGCGTGACAGGAACCAGCTCCTACGAGCAGTACTTC.